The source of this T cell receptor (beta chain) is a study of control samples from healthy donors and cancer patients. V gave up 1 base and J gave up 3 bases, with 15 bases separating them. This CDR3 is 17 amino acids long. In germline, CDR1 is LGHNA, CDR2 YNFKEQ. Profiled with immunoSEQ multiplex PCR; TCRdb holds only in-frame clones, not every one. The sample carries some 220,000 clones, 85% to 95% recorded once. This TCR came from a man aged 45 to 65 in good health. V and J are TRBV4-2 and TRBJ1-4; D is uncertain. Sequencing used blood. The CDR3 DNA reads TGTGCCAGCAGCCAAGTGTCCACGGGGTTGGCTAATGAAAAACTGTTTTTT. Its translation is CASSQVSTGLANEKLFF.